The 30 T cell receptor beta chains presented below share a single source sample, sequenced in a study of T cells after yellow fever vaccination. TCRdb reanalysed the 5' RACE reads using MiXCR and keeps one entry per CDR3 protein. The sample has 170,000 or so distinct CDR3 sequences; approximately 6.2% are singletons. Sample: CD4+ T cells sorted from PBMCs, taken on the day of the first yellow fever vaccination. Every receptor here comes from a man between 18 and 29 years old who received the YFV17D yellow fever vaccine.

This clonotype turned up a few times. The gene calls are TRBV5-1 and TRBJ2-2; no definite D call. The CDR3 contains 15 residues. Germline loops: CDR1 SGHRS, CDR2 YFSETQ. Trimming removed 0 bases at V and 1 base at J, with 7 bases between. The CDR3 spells CASSLGALNTGELFF. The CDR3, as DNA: TGCGCCAGCAGCTTGGGTGCGTTGAACACCGGGGAGCTGTTTTTT.

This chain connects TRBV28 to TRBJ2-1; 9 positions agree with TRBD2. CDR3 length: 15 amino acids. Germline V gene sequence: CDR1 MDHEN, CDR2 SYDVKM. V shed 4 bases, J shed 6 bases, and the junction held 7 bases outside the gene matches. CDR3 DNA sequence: TGTGCCAGCAGTTACTTTAGCGGGGGATTCAATGAGCAGTTCTTC. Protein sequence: CASSYFSGGFNEQFF.

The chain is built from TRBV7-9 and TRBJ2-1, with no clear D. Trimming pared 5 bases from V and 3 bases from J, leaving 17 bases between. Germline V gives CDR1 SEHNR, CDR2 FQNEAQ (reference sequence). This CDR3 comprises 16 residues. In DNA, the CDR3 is TGTGCCAGCAGCCCGCGACTCATATCCCTCTACAATGAGCAGTTCTTC. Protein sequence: CASSPRLISLYNEQFF.

The DNA of the CDR3 is TGCAGTGCTAAAAAGGTTCAGGGGGCAGATACGCAGTATTTT. It specifies CSAKKVQGADTQYF. J is TRBJ2-3 and V is TRBV20-1; 7 bases agree with TRBD1. V dropped 4 bases and J dropped 4; count of bases not matched to a gene: 8. The CDR3 spans 14 residues. Germline V gene sequence: CDR1 DFQATT, CDR2 SNEGSKA (reference sequence).

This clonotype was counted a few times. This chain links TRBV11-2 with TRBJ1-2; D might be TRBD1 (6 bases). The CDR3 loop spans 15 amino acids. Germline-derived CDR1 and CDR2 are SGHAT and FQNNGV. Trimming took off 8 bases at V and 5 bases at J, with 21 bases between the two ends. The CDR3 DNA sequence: TGTGCCAGCCGCTCGCCCCGGGGGCGTCTTTATGGCTACACCTTC. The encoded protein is CASRSPRGRLYGYTF.

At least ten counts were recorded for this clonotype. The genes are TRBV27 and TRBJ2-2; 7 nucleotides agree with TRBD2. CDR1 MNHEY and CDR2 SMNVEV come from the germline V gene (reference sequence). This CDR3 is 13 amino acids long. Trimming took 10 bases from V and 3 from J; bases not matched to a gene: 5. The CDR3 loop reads CATLGGYTGELFF. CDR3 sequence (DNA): TGTGCCACCCTGGGAGGGTACACCGGGGAGCTGTTTTTT.

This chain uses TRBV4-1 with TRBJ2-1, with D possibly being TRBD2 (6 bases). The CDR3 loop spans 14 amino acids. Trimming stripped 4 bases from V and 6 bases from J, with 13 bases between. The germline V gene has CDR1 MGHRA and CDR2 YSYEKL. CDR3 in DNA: TGCGCCAGCAGCCTGGGACTCCTCGGCAATGAGCAGTTCTTC. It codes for CASSLGLLGNEQFF.

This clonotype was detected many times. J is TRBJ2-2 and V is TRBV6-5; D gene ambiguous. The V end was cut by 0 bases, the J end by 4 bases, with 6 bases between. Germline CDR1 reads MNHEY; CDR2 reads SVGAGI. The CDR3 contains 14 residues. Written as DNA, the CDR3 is TGTGCCAGCAGTTACTCCCGTTTCACCGGGGAGCTGTTTTTT. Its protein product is CASSYSRFTGELFF.

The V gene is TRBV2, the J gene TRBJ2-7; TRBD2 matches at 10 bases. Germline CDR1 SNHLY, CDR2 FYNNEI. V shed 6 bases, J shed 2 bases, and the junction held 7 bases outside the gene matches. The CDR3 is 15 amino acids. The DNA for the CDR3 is TGTGCCAGCAGCCCCGTAACTAGCGGGGCCTACGAGCAGTACGTC. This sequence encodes CASSPVTSGAYEQYV.

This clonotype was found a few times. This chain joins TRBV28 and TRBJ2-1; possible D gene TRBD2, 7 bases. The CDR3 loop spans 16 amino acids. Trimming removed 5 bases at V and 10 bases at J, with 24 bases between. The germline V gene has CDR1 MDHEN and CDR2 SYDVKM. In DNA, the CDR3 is TGTGCCAGCAGTCTACTATCGGGGGGCGCTCGGGAAGAGCAGTTCTTC. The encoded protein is CASSLLSGGAREEQFF.

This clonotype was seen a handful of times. The CDR3 DNA is TGCAGTGCTACTGGAGCCGGGACAGGGCCCCCGAGCACTGAAGCTTTCTTT. Its translation: CSATGAGTGPPSTEAFF. The gene calls are TRBV20-1 and TRBJ1-1; 9 bases are a match to TRBD1. The CDR3 spans 17 residues. Germline CDR1 is DFQATT and CDR2 is SNEGSKA (reference sequence). Trimming took 4 bases from V and 4 from J; bases not matched to a gene: 16.

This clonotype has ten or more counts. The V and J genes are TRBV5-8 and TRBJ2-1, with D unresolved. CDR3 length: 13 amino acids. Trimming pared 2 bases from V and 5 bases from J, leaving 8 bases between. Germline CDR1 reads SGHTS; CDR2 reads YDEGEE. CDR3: CASSLGANNEQFF. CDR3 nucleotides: TGTGCCAGCAGCTTAGGTGCAAACAATGAGCAGTTCTTC.

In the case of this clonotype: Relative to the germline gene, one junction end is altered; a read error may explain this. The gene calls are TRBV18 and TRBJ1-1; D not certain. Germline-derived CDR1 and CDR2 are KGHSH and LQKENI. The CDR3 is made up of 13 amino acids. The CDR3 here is CVSSLSRDTEAFF. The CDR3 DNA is TGTGTCAGCTCACTCTCCCGTGACACTGAAGCTTTCTTT.

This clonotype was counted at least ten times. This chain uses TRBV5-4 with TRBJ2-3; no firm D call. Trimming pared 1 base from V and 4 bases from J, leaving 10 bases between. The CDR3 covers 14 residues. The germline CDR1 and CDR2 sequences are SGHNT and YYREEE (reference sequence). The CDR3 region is CASSLPQNPDTQYF. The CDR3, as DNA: TGTGCCAGCAGCTTGCCTCAGAACCCAGATACGCAGTATTTT.

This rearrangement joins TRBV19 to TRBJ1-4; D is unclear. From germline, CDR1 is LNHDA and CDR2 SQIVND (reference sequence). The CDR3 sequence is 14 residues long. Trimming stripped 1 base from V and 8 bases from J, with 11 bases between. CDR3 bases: TGTGCCAGTAGTATAGGGGTATCTCCCGAAAAACTGTTTTTT. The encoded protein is CASSIGVSPEKLFF.

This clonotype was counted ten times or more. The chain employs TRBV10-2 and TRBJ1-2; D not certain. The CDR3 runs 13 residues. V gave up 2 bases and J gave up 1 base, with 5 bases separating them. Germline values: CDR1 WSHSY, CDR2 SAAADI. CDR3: CASSERSNYGYTF. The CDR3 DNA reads TGCGCCAGCAGTGAGAGGAGTAACTATGGCTACACCTTC.

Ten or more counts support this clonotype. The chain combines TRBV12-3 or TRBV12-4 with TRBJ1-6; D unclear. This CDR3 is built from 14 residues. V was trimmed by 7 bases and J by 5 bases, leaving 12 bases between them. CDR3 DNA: TGTGCCAGCACCGCGGGTCGGAATAATTCACCCCTCCACTTT. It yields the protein CASTAGRNNSPLHF.

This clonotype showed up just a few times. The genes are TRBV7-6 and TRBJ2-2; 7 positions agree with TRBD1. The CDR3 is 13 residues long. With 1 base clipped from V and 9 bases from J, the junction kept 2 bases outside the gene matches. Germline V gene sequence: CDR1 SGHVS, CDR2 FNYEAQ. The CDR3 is CASSLDRGRELFF. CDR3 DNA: TGTGCCAGCAGCTTAGACAGGGGCCGGGAGCTGTTTTTT.

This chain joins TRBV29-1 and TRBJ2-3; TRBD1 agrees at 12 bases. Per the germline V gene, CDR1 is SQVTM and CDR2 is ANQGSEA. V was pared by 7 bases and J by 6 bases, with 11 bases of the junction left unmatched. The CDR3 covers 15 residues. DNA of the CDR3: TGCAGCGGGAAAACGGGACAGGGGGCAGGGGATACGCAGTATTTT. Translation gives CSGKTGQGAGDTQYF.

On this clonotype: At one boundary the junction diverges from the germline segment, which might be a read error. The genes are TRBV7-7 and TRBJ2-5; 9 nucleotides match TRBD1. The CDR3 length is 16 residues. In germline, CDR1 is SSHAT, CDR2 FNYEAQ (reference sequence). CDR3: CASSDYRGRLPETQYF. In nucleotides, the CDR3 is TGTGCTAGCAGCGACTACAGGGGGCGCCTTCCGGAGACCCAGTACTTC.

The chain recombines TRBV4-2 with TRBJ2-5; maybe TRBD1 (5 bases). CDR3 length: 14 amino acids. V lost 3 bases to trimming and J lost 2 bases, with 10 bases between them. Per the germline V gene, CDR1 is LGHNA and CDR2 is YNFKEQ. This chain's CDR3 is CASSQRYRQETQYF. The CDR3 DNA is TGTGCCAGCAGCCAGAGGTACAGGCAAGAGACCCAGTACTTC.

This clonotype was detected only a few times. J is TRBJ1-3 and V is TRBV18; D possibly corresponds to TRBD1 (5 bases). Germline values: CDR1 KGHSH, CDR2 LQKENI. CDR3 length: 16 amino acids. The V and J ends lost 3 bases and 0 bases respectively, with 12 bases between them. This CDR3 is CASSPTQAFSGNTIYF. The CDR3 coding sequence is TGTGCCAGCTCACCGACACAGGCCTTCTCTGGAAACACCATATATTTT.

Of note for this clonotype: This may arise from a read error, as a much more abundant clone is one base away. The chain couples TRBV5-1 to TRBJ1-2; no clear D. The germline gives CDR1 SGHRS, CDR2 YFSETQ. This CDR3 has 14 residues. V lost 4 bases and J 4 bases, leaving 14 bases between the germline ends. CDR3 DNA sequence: TGCGCCAGCAGCCGCAACGGAATGGTCTATGGCTACACCTTC. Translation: CASSRNGMVYGYTF.

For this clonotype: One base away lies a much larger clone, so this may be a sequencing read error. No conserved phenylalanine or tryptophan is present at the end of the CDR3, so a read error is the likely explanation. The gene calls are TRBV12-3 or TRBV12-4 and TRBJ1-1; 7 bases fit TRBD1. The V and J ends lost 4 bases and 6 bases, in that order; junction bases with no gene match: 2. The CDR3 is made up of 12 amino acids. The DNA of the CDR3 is TGTGCCAGCAGTTCCGACAGGGCTGAAGCTTTCCTT. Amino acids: CASSSDRAEAFL.

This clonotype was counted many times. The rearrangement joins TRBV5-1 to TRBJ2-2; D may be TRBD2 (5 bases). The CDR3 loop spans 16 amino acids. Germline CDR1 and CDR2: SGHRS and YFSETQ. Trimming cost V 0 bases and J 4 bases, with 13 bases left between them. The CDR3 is CASSLAVDGLTGELFF. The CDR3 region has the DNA TGCGCCAGCAGCTTGGCGGTGGATGGACTCACCGGGGAGCTGTTTTTT.

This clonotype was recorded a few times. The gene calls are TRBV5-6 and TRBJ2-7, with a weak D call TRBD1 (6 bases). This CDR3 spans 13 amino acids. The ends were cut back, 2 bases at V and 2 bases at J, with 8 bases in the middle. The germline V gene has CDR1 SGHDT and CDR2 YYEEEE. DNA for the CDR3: TGTGCCAGCAGCTTCTCAGGGGCCTACGAGCAGTACTTC. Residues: CASSFSGAYEQYF.

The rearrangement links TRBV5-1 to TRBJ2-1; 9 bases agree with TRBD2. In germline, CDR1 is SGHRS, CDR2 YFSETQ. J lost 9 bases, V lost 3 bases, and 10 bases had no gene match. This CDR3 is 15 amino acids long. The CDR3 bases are TGCGCCAGCAGCTCGGGCGGGGGGGCCTTCACTGAGCAGTTCTTC. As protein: CASSSGGGAFTEQFF.

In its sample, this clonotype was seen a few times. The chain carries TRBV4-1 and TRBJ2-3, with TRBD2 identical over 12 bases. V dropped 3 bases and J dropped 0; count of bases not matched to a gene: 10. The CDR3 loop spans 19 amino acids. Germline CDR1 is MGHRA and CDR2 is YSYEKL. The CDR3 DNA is TGCGCCAGCAGCCAGATCCTAGCGGGGGGGCCCCTTAGCACAGATACGCAGTATTTT. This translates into CASSQILAGGPLSTDTQYF.

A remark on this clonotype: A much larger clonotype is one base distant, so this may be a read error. The CDR3 region is CASSLPLTAGNTIYF. CDR3 nucleotides: TGTGCCAGCAGTTTACCCCTGACAGCAGGAAACACCATATATTTT. V gene TRBV28 combines with J gene TRBJ1-3; perhaps TRBD1 as D (5 bases). Germline values: CDR1 MDHEN, CDR2 SYDVKM. With 2 bases removed from V and 4 bases from J, the gap between germline ends came to 12 bases. The CDR3 spans 15 residues. The whole variable domain, filled in from reference TRBV28 and TRBJ1-3, reads DVKVTQSSRYLVKRTGEKVFLECVQDMDHENMFWYRQDPGLGLRLIYFSYDVKMKEKGDIPEGYSVSREKKERFSLILESASTNQTSMYLCASSLPLTAGNTIYFGEGSWLTVV.

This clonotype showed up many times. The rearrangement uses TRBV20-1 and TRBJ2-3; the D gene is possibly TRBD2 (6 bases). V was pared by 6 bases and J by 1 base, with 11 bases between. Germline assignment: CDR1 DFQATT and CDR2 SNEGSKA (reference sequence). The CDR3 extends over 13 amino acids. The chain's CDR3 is CSAKGLGTDTQYF. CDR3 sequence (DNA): TGCAGTGCCAAGGGACTTGGCACAGATACGCAGTATTTT.